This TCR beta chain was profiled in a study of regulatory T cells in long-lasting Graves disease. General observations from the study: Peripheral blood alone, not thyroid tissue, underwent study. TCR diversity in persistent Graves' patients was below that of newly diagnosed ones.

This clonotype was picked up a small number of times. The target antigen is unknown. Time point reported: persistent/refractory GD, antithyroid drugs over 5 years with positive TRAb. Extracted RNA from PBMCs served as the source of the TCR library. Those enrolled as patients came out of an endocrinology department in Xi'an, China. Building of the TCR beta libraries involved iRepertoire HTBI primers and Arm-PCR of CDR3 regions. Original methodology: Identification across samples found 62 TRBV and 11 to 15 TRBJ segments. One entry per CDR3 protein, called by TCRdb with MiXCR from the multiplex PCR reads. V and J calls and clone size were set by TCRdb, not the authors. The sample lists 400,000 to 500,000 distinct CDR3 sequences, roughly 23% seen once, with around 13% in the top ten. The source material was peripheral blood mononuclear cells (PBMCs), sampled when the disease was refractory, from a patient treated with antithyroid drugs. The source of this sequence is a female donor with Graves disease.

CDR3 coding DNA: TGTGCCAGCAGTTACTCGTGGGGGATAGACCAGCCCCAGCATTTT. Protein: CASSYSWGIDQPQHF. V usage is TRBV6-2 or TRBV6-3 and J usage is TRBJ1-5, with a weak D call TRBD1 (5 bases). The V end lost 0 bases, the J end lost 7 bases, and 13 bases lay between the germline ends. The CDR3 covers 15 residues. The germline V gene encodes CDR1 MNHEY and CDR2 SVGEGT.